A selection of T cell receptor beta chains follows, all from one sample in a study of response to subunit inactivated influenza vaccine. TCRdb analysed the RT-PCR reads with MiXCR anew, one entry per CDR3 protein. This table holds around 570,000 distinct CDR3 sequences, approximately 7.7% found once. The starting material was PBMCs from blood, obtained around 25 months after vaccination. These receptors were taken from a man between 50 and 75 years old who received an inactivated influenza vaccine. The CDR3 runs from the conserved cysteine through the conserved F or W. The order of the fields is D gene, J gene, V gene, clone size, CDR3 DNA, CDR3 protein. The D gene is left open where the match is weak. The listing skips clone size in some rows; elsewhere it reads once, few, many or a size class.

D: -
J: TRBJ1-1
V: TRBV20-1
size: few
DNA: TGCAGTGCTAGAGGGAGTTGGAGCCGTCTATACACTGAAGCTTTCTTT
CDR3: CSARGSWSRLYTEAFF

D: -
J: TRBJ2-7
V: TRBV4-3
size: many
DNA: TGCGCCAGCAGCCAAGAGTCTGCCAGAAACTACGAGCAGTACTTC
CDR3: CASSQESARNYEQYF

D: -
J: TRBJ2-3
V: TRBV9
size: many
DNA: TGTGCCAGCAGCGTAGGACTAGATCCAGATACGCAGTATTTT
CDR3: CASSVGLDPDTQYF

D: -
J: TRBJ2-5
V: TRBV6-5
size: many
DNA: TGTGCCAGCAGTTATCAGGACAAAGAGACCCAGTACTTC
CDR3: CASSYQDKETQYF

D: -
J: TRBJ1-5
V: TRBV2
size: few
DNA: TGTGCCAGCAGGGACCTAAGTCACAATCAGCCCCAGCATTTT
CDR3: CASRDLSHNQPQHF

D: -
J: TRBJ2-2
V: TRBV5-1
size: few
DNA: TGCGCCAGCAGCTTGGAGGGGATGAACACCGGGGAGCTGTTTTTT
CDR3: CASSLEGMNTGELFF

D: -
J: TRBJ1-3
V: TRBV20-1
size: -
DNA: TGCAGTGCTAGAGCCGAAGGGGTGGGTGGAAACACCATATATTTT
CDR3: CSARAEGVGGNTIYF

D: -
J: TRBJ1-5
V: TRBV28
size: -
DNA: TGTGCCAGCAGTTTCATTCAGGCGGGGGGACCCCAGCATTTT
CDR3: CASSFIQAGGPQHF

D: TRBD1
J: TRBJ1-1
V: TRBV7-6
size: few
DNA: TGTGCCAGCAGCCGAAGACAGGGGGCGACTGAAGCTTTCTTT
CDR3: CASSRRQGATEAFF

D: TRBD1
J: TRBJ1-5
V: TRBV12-3/TRBV12-4
size: many
DNA: TGTGCCAGCAGTTTTGGGGGGGGGACAGGGAGCAATCAGCCCCAGCATTTT
CDR3: CASSFGGGTGSNQPQHF

D: TRBD2
J: TRBJ2-7
V: TRBV5-1
size: -
DNA: TGCGCCAGCAGCTTCCAGGGACTAGGAACCTACGAGCAGTACTTC
CDR3: CASSFQGLGTYEQYF

D: -
J: TRBJ2-7
V: TRBV7-9
size: many
DNA: TGTGCCAGCAGCACAGCAGGGTGGATCCACGAGCAGTACTTC
CDR3: CASSTAGWIHEQYF

D: -
J: TRBJ2-1
V: TRBV11-3
size: -
DNA: TGTGCCAGCAGCTTTTCCTACCAGGAGCAGTTCTTC
CDR3: CASSFSYQEQFF

D: TRBD2
J: TRBJ2-1
V: TRBV11-1
size: few
DNA: TGTGCCAGCAGCTTAGAGCGGGGCTACAATGAGCAGTTCTTC
CDR3: CASSLERGYNEQFF

D: -
J: TRBJ1-1
V: TRBV10-3
size: many
DNA: TGTGCCATCAGTGATACGCAGGGCCTGAACACTGAAGCTTTCTTT
CDR3: CAISDTQGLNTEAFF

D: TRBD2
J: TRBJ2-1
V: TRBV11-2
size: many
DNA: TGTGCCAGCAGCTTAAACGGGGGGGCGAGCTCCTACAATGAGCAGTTCTTC
CDR3: CASSLNGGASSYNEQFF